The present T cell receptor beta chain was sequenced within a study of T-cell reconstitution after alpha-beta-depleted transplantation in children. Study-level points and caveats: By one year post-transplant, T-cell counts and diversity largely arose from T cells that were newly produced.

Germline V gene sequence: CDR1 ENHRY, CDR2 SYGVKD. CDR3 length equals 16 residues. The V and J ends lost 0 bases and 0 bases respectively, with 12 bases between them. Researchers prepared the TCRbeta library using unique molecular identifiers, the study reports. TCRdb re-called the PCR reads through MiXCR, storing one row per CDR3 protein. The sample includes 610,000 or so distinct CDR3 sequences, over 20% of them seen just once. This clonotype has more than one count but fewer than ten. Antigen specificity is unknown. This sequence joins TRBV10-3 and TRBJ2-7; D is uncertain. The clonotype originates from a boy under two years old with Wiskott-Aldrich syndrome, due to receive a stem cell transplant. The material sequenced was PBMCs, taken before TCRalphabeta/CD19-depleted stem cell transplant. The CDR3 DNA reads as TGTGCCATCAGTGAGTCCGTGGGCTTGAGCTCCTACGAGCAGTACTTC. Encoded protein: CAISESVGLSSYEQYF.